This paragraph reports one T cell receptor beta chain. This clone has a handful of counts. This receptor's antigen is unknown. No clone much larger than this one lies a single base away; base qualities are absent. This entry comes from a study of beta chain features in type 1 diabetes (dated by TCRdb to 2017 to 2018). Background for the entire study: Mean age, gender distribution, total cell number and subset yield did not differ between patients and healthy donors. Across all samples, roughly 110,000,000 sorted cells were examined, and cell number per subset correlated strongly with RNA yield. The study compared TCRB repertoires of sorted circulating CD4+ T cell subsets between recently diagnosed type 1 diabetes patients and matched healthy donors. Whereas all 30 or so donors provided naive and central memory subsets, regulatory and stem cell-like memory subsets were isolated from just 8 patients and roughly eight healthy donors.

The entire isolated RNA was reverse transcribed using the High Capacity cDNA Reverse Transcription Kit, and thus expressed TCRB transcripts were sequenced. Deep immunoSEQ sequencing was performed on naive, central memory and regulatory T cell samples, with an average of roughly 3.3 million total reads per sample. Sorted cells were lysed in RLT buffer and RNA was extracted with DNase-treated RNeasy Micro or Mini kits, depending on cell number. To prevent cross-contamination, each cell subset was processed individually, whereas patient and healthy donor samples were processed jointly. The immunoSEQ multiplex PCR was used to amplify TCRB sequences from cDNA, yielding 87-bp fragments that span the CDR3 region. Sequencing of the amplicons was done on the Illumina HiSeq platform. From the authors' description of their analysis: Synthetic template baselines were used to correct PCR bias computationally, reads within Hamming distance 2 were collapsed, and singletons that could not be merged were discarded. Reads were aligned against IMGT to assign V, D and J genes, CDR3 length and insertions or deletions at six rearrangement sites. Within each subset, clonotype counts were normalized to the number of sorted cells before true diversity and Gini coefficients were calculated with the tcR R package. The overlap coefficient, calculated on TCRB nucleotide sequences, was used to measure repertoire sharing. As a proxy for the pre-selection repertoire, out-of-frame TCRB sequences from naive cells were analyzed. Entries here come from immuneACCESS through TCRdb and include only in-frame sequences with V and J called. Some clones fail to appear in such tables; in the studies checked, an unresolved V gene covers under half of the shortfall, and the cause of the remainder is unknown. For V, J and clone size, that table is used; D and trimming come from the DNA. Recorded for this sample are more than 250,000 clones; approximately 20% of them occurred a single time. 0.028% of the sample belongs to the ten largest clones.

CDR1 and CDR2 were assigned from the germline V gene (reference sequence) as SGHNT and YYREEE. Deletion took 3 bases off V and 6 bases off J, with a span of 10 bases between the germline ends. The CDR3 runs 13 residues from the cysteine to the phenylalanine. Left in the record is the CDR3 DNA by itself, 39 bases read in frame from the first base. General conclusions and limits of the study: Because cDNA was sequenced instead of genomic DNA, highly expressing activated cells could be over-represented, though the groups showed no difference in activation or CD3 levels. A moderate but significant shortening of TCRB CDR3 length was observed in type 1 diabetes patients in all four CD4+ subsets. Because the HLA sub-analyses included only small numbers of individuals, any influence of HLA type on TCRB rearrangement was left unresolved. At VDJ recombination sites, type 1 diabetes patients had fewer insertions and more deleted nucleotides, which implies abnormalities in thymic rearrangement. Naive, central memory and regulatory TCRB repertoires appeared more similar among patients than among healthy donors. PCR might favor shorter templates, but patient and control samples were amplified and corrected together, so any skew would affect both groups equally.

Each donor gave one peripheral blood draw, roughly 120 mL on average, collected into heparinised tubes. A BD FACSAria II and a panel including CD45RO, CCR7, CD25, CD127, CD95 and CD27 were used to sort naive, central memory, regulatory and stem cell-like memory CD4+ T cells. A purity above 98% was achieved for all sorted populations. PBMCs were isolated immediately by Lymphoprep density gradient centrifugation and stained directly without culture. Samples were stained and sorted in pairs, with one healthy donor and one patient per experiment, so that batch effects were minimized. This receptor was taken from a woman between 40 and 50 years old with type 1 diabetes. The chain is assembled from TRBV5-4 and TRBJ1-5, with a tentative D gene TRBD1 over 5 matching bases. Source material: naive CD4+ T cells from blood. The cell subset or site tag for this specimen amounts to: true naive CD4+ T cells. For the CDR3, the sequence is CASSSWGGQPQHF. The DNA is TGTGCCAGCAGCTCGTGGGGGGGTCAGCCCCAGCATTTT.